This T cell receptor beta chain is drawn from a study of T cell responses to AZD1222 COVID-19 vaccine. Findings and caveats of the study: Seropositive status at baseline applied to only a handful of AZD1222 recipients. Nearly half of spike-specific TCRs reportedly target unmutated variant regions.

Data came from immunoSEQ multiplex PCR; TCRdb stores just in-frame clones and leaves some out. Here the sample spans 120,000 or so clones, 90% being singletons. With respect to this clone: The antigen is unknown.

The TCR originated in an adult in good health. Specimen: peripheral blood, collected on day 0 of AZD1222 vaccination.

Written as DNA, the CDR3 is TGTGCCAGCAGCGGACAGATGAACACTGAAGCTTTCTTT. Translated: CASSGQMNTEAFF. This chain connects TRBV14 to TRBJ1-1, with D possibly matching TRBD1 (6 bases). Germline V lookup: CDR1 SGHDN, CDR2 FVKESK. The CDR3 extends over 13 amino acids. Trimming stripped 5 bases from V and 0 bases from J, with 7 bases between.